This T cell receptor beta chain is from a study of beta chain features in type 1 diabetes. Notes on the study in general: Type 1 diabetes patients had TCRB CDR3s that were shorter (moderately but significantly so) in all four CD4+ subsets. Across patients, naive, central memory and Treg TCRB repertoires exhibited apparently greater similarity than was observed across healthy donors. Whether TCRB rearrangement is influenced by HLA type was left unresolved in this analysis.

As to this clone: The antigen is not known.

Germline V gives CDR1 MNHEY, CDR2 SMNVEV (reference sequence). Trimming removed 4 bases from V and 7 bases from J; junction bases left unmatched: 4. The CDR3 loop spans 15 amino acids. What was sequenced were expressed TCRB transcripts, since all of the isolated RNA had been reverse transcribed. This table comes from immunoSEQ multiplex PCR, and its TCRdb copy is limited to in-frame clones, with some not included. This repertoire shows about 640,000 clones, around 12% found once; its top ten account for around 0.12%. The sequencing sample was made of naive CD4+ T cells from blood. The TCR comes from a man aged 25 to 45 with type 1 diabetes. The chain recombines TRBV27 with TRBJ2-1, with 13 bases aligning to TRBD2. Here the CDR3 reads CASSSGLAGDNEQFF. The CDR3 DNA reads as TGTGCCAGCAGTTCTGGACTAGCGGGGGATAATGAGCAGTTCTTC.